A single sample is the source of the 5 T cell receptor beta chains below, sequenced in a study of blood T cell repertoires in COVID-19 (dated by TCRdb to 2019 to 2021). The receptor library was made with the immunoSEQ multiplex PCR assay. In its TCRdb copy, this immuneACCESS table keeps in-frame sequences only and misses some clones. Where compared with another copy, unresolved V genes explain less than half of these, and the others have no known cause. The sample table holds 55,000 to 80,000 clones, of which roughly nine tenths were seen once. 2.5% to 3% of the sample is in the top ten clones. The sample taken for sequencing was peripheral blood. Every receptor here comes from a man aged 45-65 years with acute or convalescent COVID-19.

The J gene is TRBJ2-1, the V gene TRBV30; D possibly corresponds to TRBD1 (6 bases). Trimming removed 0 bases at V and 3 bases at J, with 18 bases between. In germline, CDR1 is GTSNPN, CDR2 SVGIG (reference sequence). The CDR3 runs 17 residues. The CDR3 loop is CAWSVGRAGDLYNEQFF. For the CDR3, the DNA is TGTGCCTGGAGTGTAGGCCGGGCAGGGGATCTCTACAATGAGCAGTTCTTC.

The chain joins TRBV19 to TRBJ1-1; no firm D call. Germline V gene lookup returns CDR1 LNHDA and CDR2 SQIVND (reference sequence). V was clipped by 3 bases and J by 2 bases, with 13 bases between them. This CDR3 comprises 15 residues. The CDR3 DNA reads as TGTGCCAGTAGTATGGCCCTCGGGATTAACACTGAAGCTTTCTTT. Its protein is CASSMALGINTEAFF.

The chain joins TRBV7-2 to TRBJ1-4, with D unclear. The germline V gene has CDR1 SGHTA and CDR2 FQGNSA. CDR3 length: 12 residues. V lost 3 bases and J 5 bases, leaving 4 bases between the germline ends. The CDR3 here is CASSFPNEKLFF. The CDR3, as DNA: TGTGCCAGCAGCTTCCCAAATGAAAAACTGTTTTTT.

This clone was picked up one time. The V call is TRBV5-1, the J call TRBJ1-3; D gene ambiguous. Germline loops: CDR1 SGHRS, CDR2 YFSETQ. V shed 4 bases and J shed 2 bases, with 10 bases lying between them. The CDR3 consists of 14 residues. In DNA, the CDR3 is TGCGCCAGCAGCCCGGTAGTAGCTGGAAACACCATATATTTT. Its translation: CASSPVVAGNTIYF.

The chain recombines TRBV6-2 or TRBV6-3 with TRBJ2-7; tentatively, D is TRBD1 (6 bases). Trimming shortened V by 5 bases and J by 2 bases, and 10 bases separated the two germline ends. The germline V gene has CDR1 MNHEY and CDR2 SVGEGT. The CDR3 length is 13 residues. This CDR3 is CASSRTETYEQYF. The CDR3 DNA sequence: TGTGCCAGCAGTCGGACAGAGACCTACGAGCAGTACTTC.